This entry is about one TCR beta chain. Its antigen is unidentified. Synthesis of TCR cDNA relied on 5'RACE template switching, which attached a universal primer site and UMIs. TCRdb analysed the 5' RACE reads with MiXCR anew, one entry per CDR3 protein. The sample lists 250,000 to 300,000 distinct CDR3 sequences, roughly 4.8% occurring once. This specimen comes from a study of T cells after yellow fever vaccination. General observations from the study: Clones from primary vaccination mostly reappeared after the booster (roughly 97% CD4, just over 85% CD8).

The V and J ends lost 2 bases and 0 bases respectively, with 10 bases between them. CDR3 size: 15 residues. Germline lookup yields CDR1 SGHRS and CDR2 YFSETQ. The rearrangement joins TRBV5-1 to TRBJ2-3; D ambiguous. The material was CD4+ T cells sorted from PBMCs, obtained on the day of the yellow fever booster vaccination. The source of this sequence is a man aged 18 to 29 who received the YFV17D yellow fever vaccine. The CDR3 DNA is TGCGCCAGCAGCTTCCGGCCCGGGAGCACAGATACGCAGTATTTT. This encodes CASSFRPGSTDTQYF.